Listed below are T cell receptor beta chains from one sample, sequenced in a study of blood T cells in healthy people across ages. TCRdb recomputed calls from the 5' RACE reads with MiXCR, one row per CDR3 protein. The repertoire consists of about 1.8 million distinct CDR3 sequences, with roughly 49% occurring once and the leading ten covering over 2%. Material for sequencing was blood. These receptors all stem from a woman aged 35 to 49 in good health. Both conserved end residues are part of each CDR3. Each record gives: J gene, CDR3 length, V gene, D gene, clone size, CDR3 protein, CDR3 DNA. A D gene is named only where the DNA matches it firmly. Where a row states a size, it is once, few, many or the class of an expanded clone; other rows omit it.

J: TRBJ2-1
length: 15
V: TRBV19
D: TRBD1
size: .
CDR3: CASSSGQGRVNEQFF
DNA: TGTGCCAGTAGTTCGGGACAGGGTAGGGTCAATGAGCAGTTCTTC

J: TRBJ2-2
length: 15
V: TRBV4-3
D: .
size: .
CDR3: CASSPKGHNTGELFF
DNA: TGCGCCAGCAGCCCGAAAGGCCACAACACCGGGGAGCTGTTTTTT

J: TRBJ2-3
length: 14
V: TRBV6-5
D: .
size: few
CDR3: CASSPVTSTDTQYF
DNA: TGTGCCAGCAGCCCCGTTACGAGCACAGATACGCAGTATTTT

J: TRBJ2-5
length: 15
V: TRBV5-6
D: TRBD1
size: few
CDR3: CASSLWGTGRKTQYF
DNA: TGTGCCAGCAGCTTGTGGGGGACAGGTCGAAAGACCCAGTACTTC

J: TRBJ2-7
length: 14
V: TRBV20-1
D: .
size: .
CDR3: CSAREMRKTYEQYF
DNA: TGCAGTGCTAGAGAAATGCGGAAAACCTACGAGCAGTACTTC

J: TRBJ2-3
length: 13
V: TRBV28
D: TRBD1
size: .
CDR3: CASTGQGRDTQYF
DNA: TGTGCCAGCACAGGACAGGGGAGGGATACGCAGTATTTT

J: TRBJ2-6
length: 14
V: TRBV6-2/TRBV6-3
D: .
size: few
CDR3: CASTKPAGANVLTF
DNA: TGTGCCAGCACCAAACCCGCTGGGGCCAACGTCCTGACTTTC

J: TRBJ2-5
length: 16
V: TRBV7-2
D: .
size: few
CDR3: CASSFSGTKRGETQYF
DNA: TGTGCCAGCAGCTTTTCCGGGACGAAGAGGGGAGAGACCCAGTACTTC

J: TRBJ2-1
length: 15
V: TRBV9
D: .
size: few
CDR3: CASSVETGSYNEQFF
DNA: TGTGCCAGCAGCGTAGAGACAGGCTCCTACAATGAGCAGTTCTTC

J: TRBJ1-6
length: 11
V: TRBV13
D: .
size: many
CDR3: CASSLSSPLHF
DNA: TGTGCCAGCAGCTTAAGTTCACCCCTCCACTTT

J: TRBJ1-4
length: 17
V: TRBV4-1
D: .
size: .
CDR3: CASSQQSMGRSNEKLFF
DNA: TGCGCCAGCAGCCAACAATCAATGGGACGGAGTAATGAAAAACTGTTTTTT

J: TRBJ1-5
length: 15
V: TRBV11-2
D: TRBD1
size: .
CDR3: CASSRQGRIGQPQHF
DNA: TGTGCCAGCAGCCGACAGGGAAGGATAGGACAGCCCCAGCATTTT

J: TRBJ1-2
length: 15
V: TRBV27
D: .
size: .
CDR3: CASSLLGEEFYGYTF
DNA: TGTGCCAGCAGTTTATTGGGGGAGGAATTTTATGGCTACACCTTC

J: TRBJ2-5
length: 14
V: TRBV19
D: TRBD2
size: .
CDR3: CASSIGPGGETQYF
DNA: TGTGCCAGTAGTATTGGGCCGGGGGGAGAGACCCAGTACTTC

J: TRBJ1-2
length: 16
V: TRBV4-2
D: .
size: .
CDR3: CASSQEGQGTDYGYTF
DNA: TGTGCCAGCAGCCAAGAGGGCCAGGGGACGGACTATGGCTACACCTTC

J: TRBJ2-4
length: 12
V: TRBV7-2
D: .
size: .
CDR3: CASSFSRDIQYF
DNA: TGTGCCAGCAGCTTTTCTCGGGACATTCAGTACTTC

J: TRBJ2-1
length: 19
V: TRBV6-1
D: .
size: .
CDR3: CASQRGLKGFDPSYNEQFF
DNA: TGTGCCAGCCAGCGCGGACTGAAAGGCTTCGATCCCTCCTACAATGAGCAGTTCTTC

J: TRBJ2-5
length: 18
V: TRBV21-1
D: .
size: few
CDR3: CASSKFRLAGGLQETQYF
DNA: TGTGCCAGCAGCAAATTTCGGCTAGCGGGGGGCCTCCAAGAGACCCAGTACTTC

J: TRBJ2-1
length: 15
V: TRBV18
D: .
size: .
CDR3: CASSPKGGSSNEQFF
DNA: TGTGCCAGCTCGCCTAAAGGGGGGTCCTCCAATGAGCAGTTCTTC

J: TRBJ2-1
length: 13
V: TRBV18
D: TRBD1
size: .
CDR3: CASSPTGAAEQFF
DNA: TGTGCCAGCTCACCGACAGGGGCGGCTGAGCAGTTCTTC

J: TRBJ2-7
length: 14
V: TRBV12-3/TRBV12-4
D: .
size: once
CDR3: CASRRRRSSYEQYF
DNA: TGTGCCAGCAGGAGGCGTCGCAGCTCCTACGAGCAGTACTTC

J: TRBJ2-1
length: 13
V: TRBV10-3
D: TRBD2
size: .
CDR3: CATSGGARDEQFF
DNA: TGTGCCACTAGCGGGGGGGCCAGGGATGAGCAGTTCTTC

J: TRBJ2-3
length: 16
V: TRBV5-5
D: TRBD2
size: once
CDR3: CVSSFRAGGLTDTQYF
DNA: TGTGTCAGCAGCTTCAGGGCGGGGGGGCTCACAGATACACAGTATTTT

J: TRBJ1-1
length: 13
V: TRBV29-1
D: TRBD1
size: .
CDR3: CSAPGQGRTEAFF
DNA: TGCAGCGCCCCAGGACAGGGGAGGACTGAAGCTTTCTTT

J: TRBJ1-4
length: 14
V: TRBV12-3/TRBV12-4
D: .
size: .
CDR3: CASSQGHSNEKLFF
DNA: TGTGCCAGCAGCCAAGGGCACAGTAATGAAAAACTGTTTTTT

J: TRBJ1-5
length: 14
V: TRBV20-1
D: .
size: .
CDR3: CSAPLAWGNQPQHF
DNA: TGCAGTGCTCCCCTAGCCTGGGGGAATCAGCCCCAGCATTTT

J: TRBJ2-2
length: 17
V: TRBV10-3
D: .
size: .
CDR3: CAISEGGGEANTGELFF
DNA: TGTGCCATCAGTGAGGGTGGCGGGGAAGCGAACACCGGGGAGCTGTTTTTT

J: TRBJ1-2
length: 14
V: TRBV24-1
D: .
size: .
CDR3: CATSDFPRTYGYTF
DNA: TGTGCCACCAGTGATTTCCCCCGGACGTATGGCTACACCTTC

J: TRBJ1-2
length: 13
V: TRBV12-3/TRBV12-4
D: .
size: .
CDR3: CASSVRNNYGYTF
DNA: TGTGCCAGCAGTGTACGGAATAACTATGGCTACACCTTC

J: TRBJ2-7
length: 15
V: TRBV7-2
D: .
size: .
CDR3: CASSLEFQGTYEQYF
DNA: TGTGCCAGCAGCTTAGAGTTTCAGGGGACCTACGAGCAGTACTTC

J: TRBJ2-3
length: 15
V: TRBV6-5
D: .
size: .
CDR3: CASSYSGRGTDTQYF
DNA: TGTGCCAGCAGTTACTCAGGGCGGGGCACAGATACGCAGTATTTT

J: TRBJ2-7
length: 15
V: TRBV6-5
D: TRBD1
size: many
CDR3: CASSTPGQGTYEQYF
DNA: TGTGCCAGCAGCACACCGGGACAGGGGACCTACGAGCAGTACTTC

J: TRBJ1-5
length: 14
V: TRBV20-1
D: .
size: .
CDR3: CSARDARDPQPQHF
DNA: TGCAGTGCTAGAGACGCCAGGGATCCCCAGCCCCAGCATTTT

J: TRBJ1-2
length: 15
V: TRBV5-1
D: .
size: few
CDR3: CASSDGTSPPYGYTF
DNA: TGCGCCAGCAGCGATGGGACCTCTCCACCCTATGGCTACACCTTC

J: TRBJ2-7
length: 14
V: TRBV7-2
D: .
size: few
CDR3: CASSSTIKPYEQYF
DNA: TGTGCCAGCAGCTCGACTATAAAACCCTACGAGCAGTACTTC

J: TRBJ2-5
length: 13
V: TRBV7-8
D: .
size: .
CDR3: CASSAVSTETQYF
DNA: TGTGCCAGCAGCGCGGTCAGCACGGAGACCCAGTACTTC

J: TRBJ1-2
length: 15
V: TRBV5-6
D: TRBD1
size: .
CDR3: CASSLRTGSSYGYTF
DNA: TGTGCCAGCAGCTTGCGGACAGGGTCCTCCTATGGCTACACCTTC

J: TRBJ2-7
length: 15
V: TRBV6-2/TRBV6-3
D: .
size: .
CDR3: CASSFMAAGRGEQYF
DNA: TGTGCCAGCAGTTTTATGGCGGCAGGACGGGGCGAGCAGTACTTC

J: TRBJ1-5
length: 13
V: TRBV3-1
D: .
size: .
CDR3: CASSQNPNQPQHF
DNA: TGTGCCAGCAGCCAAAACCCCAATCAGCCCCAGCATTTT

J: TRBJ2-3
length: 12
V: TRBV5-5
D: .
size: .
CDR3: CASSTIVDTQYF
DNA: TGTGCCAGCAGCACCATAGTTGATACGCAGTATTTT

J: TRBJ2-2
length: 14
V: TRBV3-1
D: .
size: .
CDR3: CASRRGPNTGELFF
DNA: TGTGCCTCTCGGAGGGGGCCGAACACCGGGGAGCTGTTTTTT

J: TRBJ2-5
length: 15
V: TRBV15
D: TRBD2
size: few
CDR3: CATSRVDGGQETQYF
DNA: TGTGCCACCAGCAGAGTTGACGGGGGGCAAGAGACCCAGTACTTC

J: TRBJ2-7
length: 16
V: TRBV12-3/TRBV12-4
D: TRBD2
size: few
CDR3: CASSLLSGGPTNEQYF
DNA: TGTGCCAGCAGTCTTTTAAGCGGGGGGCCTACCAACGAGCAGTACTTC

J: TRBJ2-5
length: 13
V: TRBV2
D: .
size: many
CDR3: CASSGGRQETQYF
DNA: TGTGCCAGCAGCGGGGGGCGACAAGAGACCCAGTACTTC

J: TRBJ1-5
length: 13
V: TRBV29-1
D: TRBD1
size: once
CDR3: CSVADRGNQPQHF
DNA: TGCAGCGTTGCGGACAGGGGTAATCAGCCCCAGCATTTT

J: TRBJ2-3
length: 14
V: TRBV12-3/TRBV12-4
D: TRBD2
size: .
CDR3: CASTGGVLEDTQYF
DNA: TGTGCCAGCACGGGGGGGGTACTCGAGGATACGCAGTATTTT

J: TRBJ2-1
length: 17
V: TRBV19
D: .
size: .
CDR3: CASSITSSPLPRNEQFF
DNA: TGTGCCAGTAGTATTACATCTAGCCCACTCCCACGTAATGAGCAGTTCTTC

J: TRBJ2-3
length: 15
V: TRBV28
D: .
size: .
CDR3: CASSPPGPSTDTQYF
DNA: TGTGCCAGCAGCCCGCCGGGGCCTAGCACAGATACGCAGTATTTT

J: TRBJ2-7
length: 14
V: TRBV29-1
D: .
size: .
CDR3: CSVDRGGSSYGQYF
DNA: TGCAGCGTTGACAGGGGGGGCAGCTCCTACGGGCAGTACTTC

J: TRBJ2-5
length: 12
V: TRBV6-5
D: .
size: few
CDR3: CASSHLAETQYF
DNA: TGTGCCAGCAGCCATTTAGCGGAGACCCAGTACTTC

J: TRBJ2-3
length: 17
V: TRBV4-3
D: TRBD2
size: few
CDR3: CASSQRQLAGRADTQYF
DNA: TGCGCCAGCAGCCAAAGGCAACTAGCGGGGAGGGCGGATACGCAGTATTTT

J: TRBJ2-5
length: 15
V: TRBV20-1
D: TRBD2
size: many
CDR3: CSVGTSGGLKETQYF
DNA: TGCAGTGTCGGGACTAGCGGGGGGCTCAAAGAGACCCAGTACTTC

J: TRBJ2-3
length: 14
V: TRBV6-2/TRBV6-3
D: TRBD1
size: once
CDR3: CASTDRVSTDTQYF
DNA: TGTGCCAGCACGGACAGGGTTAGCACAGATACGCAGTATTTT

J: TRBJ2-5
length: 16
V: TRBV4-3
D: .
size: .
CDR3: CASSQDRGTREETQYF
DNA: TGCGCCAGCAGCCAAGATCGGGGCACCAGGGAAGAGACCCAGTACTTC

J: TRBJ2-5
length: 15
V: TRBV18
D: TRBD1
size: .
CDR3: CASSPSGTEEETQYF
DNA: TGTGCCAGCTCACCCTCCGGGACAGAGGAAGAGACCCAGTACTTC